Each of the 16 T cell receptor beta chains below was sequenced from the same sample in a study of identifying expanded T cells in peripheral blood (dated by TCRdb to about 2019). The receptor library was made with the immunoSEQ multiplex PCR assay. Entries here come from immuneACCESS through TCRdb and include only in-frame sequences with V and J called. Some clones fail to appear in such tables; in the studies checked, an unresolved V gene covers under half of the shortfall, and the cause of the remainder is unknown. This sample has 70,000 to 100,000 clones in its table, and 88% of those were observed once. Approximately 4% of the sample goes to the ten largest clones. The source material was blood. The receptors derive from a person aged 18 to 69 in good health.

V gene TRBV6-1 combines with J gene TRBJ1-5; D not resolved. The CDR3 extends over 17 amino acids. With 2 bases removed from V and 6 bases from J, the gap between germline ends came to 20 bases. The V gene's germline CDR1 is MNHNS and CDR2 SASEGT. The chain's CDR3 is CASSEWGGLPPSQPQHF. In DNA, the CDR3 is TGTGCCAGCAGTGAATGGGGAGGACTGCCACCAAGTCAGCCCCAGCATTTT.

The rearrangement links TRBV19 to TRBJ2-1, with D possibly being TRBD2 (6 bases). There are 16 residues in the CDR3. CDR1 LNHDA and CDR2 SQIVND come from the germline V gene (reference sequence). V was pared by 4 bases and J by 0 bases, with 13 bases between. CDR3 region: CASSTTRGNSYNEQFF. CDR3 nucleotide sequence: TGTGCCAGTAGTACTACCCGGGGGAACTCCTACAATGAGCAGTTCTTC.

The V and J genes are TRBV18 and TRBJ2-7; 10 nucleotides line up with TRBD1. This CDR3 comprises 15 residues. Looked up from germline, CDR1 is KGHSH and CDR2 is LQKENI. J lost 7 bases, V lost 3 bases, and 9 bases had no gene match. The CDR3 region is CASSPGQGLGWEQYF. The CDR3 region has the DNA TGTGCCAGCTCACCGGGACAGGGGTTAGGTTGGGAGCAGTACTTC.

The rearrangement uses TRBV9 and TRBJ2-1; TRBD2 matches at 11 bases. The germline V gene has CDR1 SGDLS and CDR2 YYNGEE. The CDR3 has 16 amino acids. Trimming removed 0 bases from V and 6 bases from J; junction bases left unmatched: 5. The CDR3 DNA reads as TGTGCCAGCAGCGTAGGGAGTAGCGGGGGGGTCAATGAGCAGTTCTTC. It translates to CASSVGSSGGVNEQFF.

This clone turned up a few times. The CDR3 sequence: CASSAGGYGYTF. CDR3 coding DNA: TGTGCCAGTTCCGCAGGGGGCTATGGCTACACCTTC. V and J are TRBV19 and TRBJ1-2; 7 positions match TRBD1. V dropped 8 bases and J dropped 4; count of bases not matched to a gene: 4. The germline gives CDR1 LNHDA, CDR2 SQIVND (reference sequence). CDR3 size: 12 residues. The complete variable domain, with remaining parts taken from reference TRBV19 and TRBJ1-2, reads DGGITQSPKYLFRKEGQNVTLSCEQNLNHDAMYWYRQDPGQGLRLIYYSQIVNDFQKGDIAEGYSVSREKKESFPLTVTSAQKNPTAFYLCASSAGGYGYTFGSGTRLTVV.

This clone was picked up a small number of times. This rearrangement joins TRBV7-3 to TRBJ2-2; TRBD1 agrees at 8 bases. After removal of 4 bases from V and 1 base from J, the junction contained 8 bases not matched to a gene. There are 17 residues in the CDR3. Germline lookup yields CDR1 SGHTA and CDR2 FQGTGA. The CDR3 nucleotides are TGTGCCAGCAGCTCCCCGACCGGGACAGGGAACACCGGGGAGCTGTTTTTT. Protein product: CASSSPTGTGNTGELFF.

V gene TRBV7-3 combines with J gene TRBJ2-7; D gene uncertain. Germline V gives CDR1 SGHTA, CDR2 FQGTGA. Deletions cut 6 bases from V and 2 bases from J, with 5 bases between. This CDR3 has 11 residues. The DNA of the CDR3 is TGTGCCAGCAGTCTCACCTACGAGCAGTACTTC. Amino acids: CASSLTYEQYF.

CDR3 residues: CASNRDRGGGGYTF. The CDR3 DNA sequence: TGTGCCAGCAACCGGGACAGGGGTGGTGGTGGCTACACCTTC. The chain recombines TRBV10-3 with TRBJ1-2, with TRBD1 identical over 10 bases. CDR3 length: 14 residues. Trimming cost V 10 bases and J 7 bases; bases outside gene matches: 12. The V gene's germline CDR1 is ENHRY and CDR2 SYGVKD.

This clone was picked up one time. This chain connects TRBV28 to TRBJ2-3; tentative D call: TRBD2 (5 bases). Germline V gene lookup returns CDR1 MDHEN and CDR2 SYDVKM. Trimming stripped 6 bases from V and 2 bases from J, with 21 bases between. CDR3 length: 17 amino acids. CDR3 sequence reads: CASSHPLAPENTDTQYF. Written as DNA, the CDR3 is TGTGCCAGCAGCCATCCTCTAGCACCGGAAAACACAGATACGCAGTATTTT.

The V gene is TRBV30, the J gene TRBJ2-3; TRBD2 might be the D (5 bases). Looked up from germline, CDR1 is GTSNPN and CDR2 is SVGIG (reference sequence). V was trimmed by 0 bases and J by 1 base, leaving 11 bases between them. The CDR3 is 15 residues long. This chain's CDR3 is CAWSVPLARTDTQYF. CDR3 coding DNA: TGTGCCTGGAGTGTACCCCTAGCCCGCACAGATACGCAGTATTTT.

The chain is built from TRBV7-2 and TRBJ1-4; possibly TRBD1 for D (5 bases). This CDR3 is 17 amino acids long. Trimming cost V 3 bases and J 0 bases, with 14 bases left between them. CDR1 SGHTA and CDR2 FQGNSA come from the germline V gene. As DNA, the CDR3 is TGTGCCAGCAGCTTTAGGGGCCGAGCCGCAACTAATGAAAAACTGTTTTTT. The encoded protein is CASSFRGRAATNEKLFF.

The V and J genes are TRBV9 and TRBJ2-7; possibly TRBD2 for D (7 bases). The CDR3 runs to 14 residues. V lost 4 bases and J 4 bases, leaving 15 bases between the germline ends. CDR1 and CDR2 (germline): SGDLS, YYNGEE. CDR3 loop: CASSPRGALYEQYF. The CDR3 DNA reads as TGTGCCAGCAGCCCCCGGGGGGCGCTTTACGAGCAGTACTTC. The whole variable domain, remainder taken from reference TRBV9 and TRBJ2-7, is DSGVTQTPKHLITATGQRVTLRCSPRSGDLSVYWYQQSLDQGLQFLIQYYNGEERAKGNILERFSAQQFPDLHSELNLSSLELGDSALYFCASSPRGALYEQYFGPGTRLTVT.

The chain joins TRBV5-4 to TRBJ2-3; maybe TRBD2 (6 bases). The germline V gene has CDR1 SGHNT and CDR2 YYREEE (reference sequence). CDR3 size: 15 residues. The ends were cut back, 2 bases at V and 2 bases at J, with 12 bases in the middle. CDR3 amino acids: CASSLRDFVTDTQYF. CDR3 in DNA: TGTGCCAGCAGCTTAAGGGACTTCGTCACAGATACGCAGTATTTT.

CDR3 nucleotide sequence: TGTGCCAGCTCACCCTTACCGGGACCTAGGAACACTGAAGCTTTCTTT. It is translated as CASSPLPGPRNTEAFF. The chain joins TRBV18 to TRBJ1-1, with D possibly being TRBD1 (5 bases). V dropped 3 bases and J dropped 1 base, with 15 bases sitting between them. The germline gives CDR1 KGHSH, CDR2 LQKENI. The CDR3 has 16 amino acids.

Of note for this clone: This specimen includes other DNA sequences encoding the same CDR3. The rearrangement joins TRBV5-1 to TRBJ2-3; D gene unclear. The germline CDR1 and CDR2 sequences are SGHRS and YFSETQ. V lost 1 base to trimming and J lost 1 base, with 4 bases between them. CDR3 length: 13 amino acids. This CDR3 is CASSLRGTDTQYF. As DNA, the CDR3 is TGCGCCAGCAGCTTGCGGGGCACAGATACGCAGTATTTT.

This clone was recorded only once. The rearrangement uses TRBV27 and TRBJ2-2; D gene uncertain. The germline CDR1 and CDR2 sequences are MNHEY and SMNVEV (reference sequence). Trimming shortened V by 0 bases and J by 4 bases, and 3 bases separated the two germline ends. This CDR3 has 13 amino acids. The DNA for the CDR3 is TGTGCCAGCAGTTTATCGGGCACCGGGGAGCTGTTTTTT. This sequence encodes CASSLSGTGELFF.